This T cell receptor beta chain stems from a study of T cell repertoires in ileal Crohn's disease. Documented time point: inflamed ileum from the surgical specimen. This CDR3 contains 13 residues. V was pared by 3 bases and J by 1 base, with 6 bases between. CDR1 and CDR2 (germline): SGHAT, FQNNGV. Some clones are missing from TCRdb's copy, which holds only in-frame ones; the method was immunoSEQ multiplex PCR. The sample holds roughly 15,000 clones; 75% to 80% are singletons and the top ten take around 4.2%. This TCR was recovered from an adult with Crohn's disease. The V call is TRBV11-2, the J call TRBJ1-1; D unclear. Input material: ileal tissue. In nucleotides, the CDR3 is TGTGCCAGCAGCTTTTCAGGGAACACTGAAGCTTTCTTT. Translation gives CASSFSGNTEAFF.